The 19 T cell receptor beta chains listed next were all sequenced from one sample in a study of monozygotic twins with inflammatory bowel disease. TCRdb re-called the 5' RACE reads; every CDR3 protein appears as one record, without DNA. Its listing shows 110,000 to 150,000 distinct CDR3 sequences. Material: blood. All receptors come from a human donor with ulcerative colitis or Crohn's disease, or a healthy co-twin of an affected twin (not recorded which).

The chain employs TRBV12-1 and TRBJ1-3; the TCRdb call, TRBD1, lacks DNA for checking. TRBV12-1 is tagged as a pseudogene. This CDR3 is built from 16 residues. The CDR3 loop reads CASSYDRGCTGNTIYF.

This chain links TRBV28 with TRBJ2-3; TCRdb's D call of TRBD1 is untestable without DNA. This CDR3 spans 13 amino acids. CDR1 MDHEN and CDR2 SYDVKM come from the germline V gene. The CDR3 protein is CASSPRDIKTQYF. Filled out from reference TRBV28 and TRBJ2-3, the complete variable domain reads DVKVTQSSRYLVKRTGEKVFLECVQDMDHENMFWYRQDPGLGLRLIYFSYDVKMKEKGDIPEGYSVSREKKERFSLILESASTNQTSMYLCASSPRDIKTQYFGPGTRLTVL.

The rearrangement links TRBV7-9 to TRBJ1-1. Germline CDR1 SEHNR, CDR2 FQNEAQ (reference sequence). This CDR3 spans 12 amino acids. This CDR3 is CASSWEHTEAFF.

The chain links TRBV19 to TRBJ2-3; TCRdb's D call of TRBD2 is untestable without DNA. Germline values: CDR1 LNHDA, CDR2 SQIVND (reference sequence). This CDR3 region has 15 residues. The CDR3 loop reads CATSASSGGSDTQYF.

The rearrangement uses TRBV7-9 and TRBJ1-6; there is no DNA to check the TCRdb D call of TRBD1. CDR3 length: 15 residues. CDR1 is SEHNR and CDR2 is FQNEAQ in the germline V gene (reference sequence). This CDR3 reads CATRRGEVGNSPLHF.

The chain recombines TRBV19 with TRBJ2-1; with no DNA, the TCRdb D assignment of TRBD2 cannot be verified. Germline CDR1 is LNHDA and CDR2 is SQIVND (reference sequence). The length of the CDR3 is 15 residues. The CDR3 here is CASSISLGRMDEQFF.

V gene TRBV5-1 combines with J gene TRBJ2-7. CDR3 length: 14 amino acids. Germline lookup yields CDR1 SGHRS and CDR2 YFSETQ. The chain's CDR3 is CASSLDDPSYEQYF.

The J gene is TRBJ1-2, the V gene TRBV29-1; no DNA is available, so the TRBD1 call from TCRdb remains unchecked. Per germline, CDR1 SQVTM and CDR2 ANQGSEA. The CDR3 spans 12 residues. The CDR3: CSVTGARYGYTF. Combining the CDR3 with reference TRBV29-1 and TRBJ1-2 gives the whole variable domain SAVISQKPSRDICQRGTSLTIQCQVDSQVTMMFWYRQQPGQSLTLIATANQGSEATYESGFVIDKFPISRPNLTFSTLTVSNMSPEDSSIYLCSVTGARYGYTFGSGTRLTVV.

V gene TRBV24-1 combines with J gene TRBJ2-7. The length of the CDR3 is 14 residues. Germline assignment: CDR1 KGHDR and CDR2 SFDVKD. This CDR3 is CATSDPSRAYEQYF.

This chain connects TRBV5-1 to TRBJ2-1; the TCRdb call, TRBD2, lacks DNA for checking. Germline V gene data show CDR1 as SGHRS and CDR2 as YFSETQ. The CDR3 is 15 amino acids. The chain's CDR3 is CASSLKSAGYNEQFF.

The CDR3 spells CASSLAPTLGAGSYNEQFF. The chain is built from TRBV7-6 and TRBJ2-1; TCRdb's D call of TRBD1 is untestable without DNA. There are 19 residues in the CDR3. Germline CDR1 is SGHVS and CDR2 is FNYEAQ.

The chain's CDR3 is CASSLETSRGGVAQYF. This chain connects TRBV5-4 to TRBJ2-5; TCRdb's D gene call, TRBD2, goes unchecked for lack of DNA. The CDR3 runs to 16 residues. Per germline, CDR1 SGHNT and CDR2 YYREEE (reference sequence).

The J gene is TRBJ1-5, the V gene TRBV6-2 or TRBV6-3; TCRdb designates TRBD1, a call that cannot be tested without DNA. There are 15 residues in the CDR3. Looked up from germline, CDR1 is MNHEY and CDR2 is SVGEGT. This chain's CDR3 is CASSYEWGSNQPQHF.

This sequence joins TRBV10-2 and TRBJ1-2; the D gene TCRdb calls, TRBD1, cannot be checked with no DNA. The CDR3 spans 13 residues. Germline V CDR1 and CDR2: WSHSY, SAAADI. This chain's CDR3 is CASSRQGGYGYTF.

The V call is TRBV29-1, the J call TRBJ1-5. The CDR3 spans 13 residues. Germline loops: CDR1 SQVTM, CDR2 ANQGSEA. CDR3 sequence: CSVVSGPDQPQHF.

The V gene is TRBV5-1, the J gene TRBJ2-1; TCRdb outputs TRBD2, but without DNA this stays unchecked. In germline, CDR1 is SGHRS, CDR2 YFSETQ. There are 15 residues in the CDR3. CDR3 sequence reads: CASSLGLAASNEQFF. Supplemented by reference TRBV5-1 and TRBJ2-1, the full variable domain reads KAGVTQTPRYLIKTRGQQVTLSCSPISGHRSVSWYQQTPGQGLQFLFEYFSETQRNKGNFPGRFSGRQFSNSRSEMNVSTLELGDSALYLCASSLGLAASNEQFFGPGTRLTVL.

CDR3 residues: CASQLWRPGGYTF. V is TRBV28 and J is TRBJ1-2. The CDR3 covers 13 residues. Germline CDR1 MDHEN, CDR2 SYDVKM.

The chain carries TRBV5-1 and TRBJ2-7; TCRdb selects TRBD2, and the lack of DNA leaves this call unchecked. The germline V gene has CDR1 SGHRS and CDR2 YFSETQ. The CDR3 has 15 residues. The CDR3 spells CASSLWSGGTYEQYF.

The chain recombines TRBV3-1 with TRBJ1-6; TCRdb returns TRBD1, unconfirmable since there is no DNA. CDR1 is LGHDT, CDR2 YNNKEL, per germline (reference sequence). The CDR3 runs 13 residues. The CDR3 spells CASGGPGNSPLHF.